This T cell receptor (beta chain) was obtained from a study of blood T cell repertoires in COVID-19. Study overall: The analysed material was cDNA or gDNA that came from T cells, B-cell-depleted T cells, or PBMCs.

Generated by immunoSEQ multiplex PCR, the TCRdb table keeps only in-frame clones and is missing some. The repertoire holds about 220,000 clones, with 87% as singletons. Sequencing was carried out using peripheral blood. The TCR sequence derives from a man aged 40-49 years with active or convalescent COVID-19.

The CDR3 here is CSARREGEQYF. The CDR3, as DNA: TGCAGTGCTAGACGCGAGGGCGAGCAGTACTTC. This sequence joins TRBV20-1 and TRBJ2-7, with D possibly TRBD2 on 5 matching bases. CDR3 length equals 11 residues. Germline loops: CDR1 DFQATT, CDR2 SNEGSKA (reference sequence). V dropped 2 bases and J dropped 6 bases, with 8 bases sitting between them.